Below are 25 T cell receptor beta chains sequenced from a single sample in a study of post-analysis software for immune sequencing data. Unique molecular identifiers tagged the TCR beta cDNA libraries. TCRdb itself ran the PCR reads through MiXCR, one entry per CDR3 protein. The sample shows roughly 670,000 distinct CDR3 sequences, roughly three fifths of them seen only once. These receptors lack a known antigen. Study conclusions and caveats: Four or five TRBV segments, TRBV5-6, TRBV5-1 and TRBV20-1 among them, were found more frequent in patients than controls.

The sample comprised blood. These receptors were taken from a girl aged 2-15 years with multiple sclerosis.

This clonotype was seen only a few times. The V gene is TRBV9, the J gene TRBJ2-7; D may match TRBD1 or TRBD2 (5 bases each). V lost 3 bases, J lost 4 bases, and 17 bases lay in between. Germline CDR1 SGDLS, CDR2 YYNGEE. The CDR3 covers 15 residues. The CDR3 reads CASSAGGQGAYEQYF. Written as DNA, the CDR3 is TGTGCCAGCAGCGCCGGCGGGCAGGGCGCATACGAGCAGTACTTC.

As DNA, the CDR3 is TGCAGTGCATTCCGTGGCACAGATACGCAGTATTTT. Its translation: CSAFRGTDTQYF. V gene TRBV20-1 combines with J gene TRBJ2-3; D gene ambiguous. This CDR3 contains 12 residues. The germline V and J ends were trimmed by 6 bases and 1 base, with 8 bases remaining between them. Germline CDR1 reads DFQATT; CDR2 reads SNEGSKA (reference sequence).

The chain links TRBV30 to TRBJ2-1; 8 nucleotides line up with TRBD1. Germline V lookup: CDR1 GTSNPN, CDR2 SVGIG (reference sequence). The CDR3 consists of 16 residues. V trimming: 1 base; J trimming: 7 bases; junction bases outside the gene matches: 12. In nucleotides, the CDR3 is TGTGCCTGGAGTGCTATACCCCAGGGACAGGTAAATGAGCAGTTCTTC. Its protein is CAWSAIPQGQVNEQFF.

This rearrangement joins TRBV5-1 to TRBJ2-5, with a weak D call TRBD1 (5 bases). V shed 0 bases and J shed 1 base, with 10 bases lying between them. Germline CDR1 and CDR2: SGHRS and YFSETQ. This CDR3 is built from 15 residues. CDR3 sequence reads: CASSLGPGSQETQYF. In DNA form, the CDR3 reads TGCGCCAGCAGCTTGGGTCCAGGGTCCCAAGAGACCCAGTACTTC.

The J gene is TRBJ2-2, the V gene TRBV12-3 or TRBV12-4; 8 bases match TRBD1. This CDR3 contains 16 residues. V lost 6 bases, J lost 3 bases, and 9 bases stayed unmatched. Written as DNA, the CDR3 is TGTGCCAGCAGCCCTACCCGGACAGGGTACACCGGGGAGCTGTTTTTT. Translation gives CASSPTRTGYTGELFF.

This clonotype has just a few counts. The V gene is TRBV5-1, the J gene TRBJ1-6, with 10 bases lining up with TRBD1. The CDR3 is 17 amino acids. V lost 0 bases and J lost 6; bases outside the gene matches: 6. Germline V gives CDR1 SGHRS, CDR2 YFSETQ. CDR3 sequence: CASSLAAGTGANSPLHF. The DNA of the CDR3 is TGCGCCAGCAGCTTGGCTGCCGGGACAGGGGCTAATTCACCCCTCCACTTT.

The chain is built from TRBV4-3 and TRBJ2-1; TRBD1 agrees at 9 bases. Germline V gene lookup returns CDR1 LGHNA and CDR2 YSLEER. This CDR3 is built from 14 residues. J was trimmed by 13 bases and V by 0 bases; bases with no gene match: 7. The CDR3 DNA sequence: TGCGCCAGCAGCCAAGATTCCCGGGACAGGGTCCAGTTCTTC. Translation gives CASSQDSRDRVQFF.

This chain connects TRBV7-2 to TRBJ2-1; TRBD1 aligns across 9 bases. With 5 bases clipped from V and 13 bases from J, the junction kept 15 bases outside the gene matches. The CDR3 sequence is 15 residues long. Looked up from germline, CDR1 is SGHTA and CDR2 is FQGNSA. The CDR3 spells CASSRPPGQGQTQFF. DNA of the CDR3: TGTGCCAGCAGCCGCCCCCCGGGACAGGGACAGACCCAGTTCTTC.

The V call is TRBV20-1, the J call TRBJ2-7, with 7 bases that match TRBD1. The DNA end is more similar to TRBJ2-5, so the J call may be wrong. Germline V lookup: CDR1 DFQATT, CDR2 SNEGSKA (reference sequence). The CDR3 spans 14 residues. CDR3 sequence: CSAREPLRGETQYF. In DNA, the CDR3 is TGCAGTGCTAGAGAACCACTCAGGGGGGAGACCCAGTACTTC.

The gene calls are TRBV5-5 and TRBJ2-6; 10 nucleotides align to TRBD2. With V trimmed by 2 bases and J by 0 bases, 5 bases remained unmatched. Germline CDR1 is SGHKS and CDR2 is YYEKEE (reference sequence). This CDR3 spans 18 amino acids. The DNA of the CDR3 is TGTGCCAGCAGCTTTTTCAGCGGGGGGGCCTCTGGGGCCAACGTCCTGACTTTC. This gives the protein CASSFFSGGASGANVLTF.

The rearrangement links TRBV5-1 to TRBJ1-5; D gene uncertain. CDR3 size: 17 residues. The ends were cut back, 4 bases at V and 0 bases at J, with 17 bases in the middle. Germline V lookup: CDR1 SGHRS, CDR2 YFSETQ. CDR3 DNA: TGCGCCAGCAGCCCCAACCCGATGGGATATAGCAATCAGCCCCAGCATTTT. It specifies CASSPNPMGYSNQPQHF. Full variable domain (rest looked up from reference TRBV5-1 and TRBJ1-5): KAGVTQTPRYLIKTRGQQVTLSCSPISGHRSVSWYQQTPGQGLQFLFEYFSETQRNKGNFPGRFSGRQFSNSRSEMNVSTLELGDSALYLCASSPNPMGYSNQPQHFGDGTRLSIL.

CDR3 protein: CASSLAGLRNQAFF. CDR3 nucleotide sequence: TGTGCCAGCAGCTTAGCGGGGCTGCGAAACCAAGCTTTCTTT. V gene TRBV7-8 combines with J gene TRBJ1-1, with TRBD1 as a possible D gene (5 bases). The germline gives CDR1 SGHVS, CDR2 FQNEAQ. Trimming stripped 0 bases from V and 9 bases from J, with 14 bases between. The CDR3 sequence is 14 residues long.

The chain is built from TRBV6-5 and TRBJ2-1; D remains ambiguous. CDR1 MNHEY and CDR2 SVGAGI come from the germline V gene. Between the trimmed V and J ends, which lost 0 bases and 0 bases, there was a span of 12 bases. This CDR3 has 17 residues. This CDR3 reads CASSYSPAPASYNEQFF. CDR3 nucleotide sequence: TGTGCCAGCAGTTACTCCCCGGCACCCGCCTCCTACAATGAGCAGTTCTTC.

This chain connects TRBV4-1 to TRBJ2-4; no clear D gene. The DNA end is a closer match to TRBJ2-7, so the J assignment may be wrong. CDR3 length: 16 amino acids. The V gene's germline CDR1 is MGHRA and CDR2 YSYEKL. The CDR3 sequence: CASSQDGPHGSYEQYF. As DNA, the CDR3 is TGCGCCAGCAGCCAAGATGGGCCCCACGGCTCCTACGAGCAGTACTTC.

V usage is TRBV5-1 and J usage is TRBJ2-1; a possible D gene is TRBD1 (5 bases). Germline lookup yields CDR1 SGHRS and CDR2 YFSETQ. The CDR3 spans 13 residues. Trimming removed 4 bases at V and 7 bases at J, with 12 bases between. CDR3 protein: CASSPYQGNEQFF. CDR3 nucleotide sequence: TGCGCCAGCAGCCCGTATCAGGGAAATGAGCAGTTCTTC.

This chain links TRBV5-6 with TRBJ2-5; D possibly corresponds to TRBD2 (5 bases). Germline CDR1 SGHDT, CDR2 YYEEEE. CDR3 length: 14 amino acids. Trimming left V 0 bases short and J 5 bases short, with 11 bases between. The CDR3 loop is CASSLDLARETQYF. The CDR3 bases are TGTGCCAGCAGCTTGGACCTAGCCCGGGAGACCCAGTACTTC.

This rearrangement joins TRBV27 to TRBJ2-1; weak D call: TRBD2 (5 bases). This CDR3 has 17 amino acids. V dropped 0 bases and J dropped 7 bases, with 19 bases sitting between them. The germline CDR1 and CDR2 sequences are MNHEY and SMNVEV (reference sequence). The CDR3 region is CASSLSAGSLWGNEQFF. CDR3 in DNA: TGTGCCAGCAGTTTATCCGCGGGTTCGCTCTGGGGTAATGAGCAGTTCTTC.

This chain links TRBV7-2 with TRBJ2-3; D is perhaps TRBD2 (6 bases). Trimming took 1 base from V and 2 from J, leaving 16 bases between them. Germline loops: CDR1 SGHTA, CDR2 FQGNSA. The CDR3 has 17 amino acids. CDR3 sequence reads: CASSLVRGLNFTDTQYF. CDR3 nucleotides: TGTGCCAGCAGCTTAGTGAGGGGACTCAACTTCACAGATACGCAGTATTTT.

The genes are TRBV5-1 and TRBJ1-1; 10 positions agree with TRBD1. The V gene end was trimmed by 2 bases and the J gene end by 6 bases; junction bases not matched to a gene: 13. The CDR3 is 17 amino acids. In germline, CDR1 is SGHRS, CDR2 YFSETQ. CDR3 loop: CASSLRTGGIGVPEAFF. CDR3 DNA sequence: TGCGCCAGCAGCTTAAGGACAGGGGGAATCGGGGTTCCTGAAGCTTTCTTT. Full variable domain (rest looked up from reference TRBV5-1 and TRBJ1-1): KAGVTQTPRYLIKTRGQQVTLSCSPISGHRSVSWYQQTPGQGLQFLFEYFSETQRNKGNFPGRFSGRQFSNSRSEMNVSTLELGDSALYLCASSLRTGGIGVPEAFFGQGTRLTVV.

The V gene is TRBV6-1, the J gene TRBJ2-1, with 9 bases fitting TRBD2. CDR1 is MNHNS and CDR2 is SASEGT in the germline V gene. V dropped 0 bases and J dropped 9; count of bases not matched to a gene: 15. The CDR3 extends over 18 amino acids. CDR3 in DNA: TGTGCCAGCAGTGAAGCTGTCGGGGTGCGGGGGGGCCGCGGTGAGCAGTTCTTC. Translating gives CASSEAVGVRGGRGEQFF.

V is TRBV7-9 and J is TRBJ2-4; 9 positions match TRBD1. Trimming removed 4 bases from V and 10 bases from J; junction bases left unmatched: 8. This CDR3 comprises 14 residues. Germline CDR1 reads SEHNR; CDR2 reads FQNEAQ (reference sequence). In nucleotides, the CDR3 is TGTGCCAGCAGCTCCCTGGACAGGGGAGGAATTCAGTACTTC. Protein: CASSSLDRGGIQYF.

This clonotype came up a few times. The CDR3 nucleotides are TGTGCCAGCAGCCAAAAGGACAGTGACACCGGGGAGCTGTTTTTT. It specifies CASSQKDSDTGELFF. The chain is built from TRBV14 and TRBJ2-2; D might be TRBD1 (6 bases). With 2 bases removed from V and 3 bases from J, the gap between germline ends came to 10 bases. The CDR3 has 15 residues. Germline values: CDR1 SGHDN, CDR2 FVKESK.

This clonotype was counted once. V gene TRBV20-1 combines with J gene TRBJ2-6; D may be TRBD1 (5 bases). The V gene's germline CDR1 is DFQATT and CDR2 SNEGSKA (reference sequence). The CDR3 loop spans 15 amino acids. Trimming took off 0 bases at V and 4 bases at J, with 10 bases between the two ends. The CDR3 is CSARDSGPGANVLTF. In DNA, the CDR3 is TGCAGTGCTAGAGATTCAGGGCCCGGGGCCAACGTCCTGACTTTC.

About this clonotype itself: Sequence at one end of the junction differs from germline and may be a read error. V gene TRBV5-1 combines with J gene TRBJ2-5; the D gene is possibly TRBD1 (5 bases). The CDR3 is made up of 15 amino acids. The germline gives CDR1 SGHRS, CDR2 YFSETQ. The CDR3 spells CASSWGRAQKETQYF. The CDR3 DNA reads as TGCGCTAGCAGCTGGGGCCGGGCCCAAAAAGAGACCCAGTACTTC.

CDR3 amino acids: CASSFRTGHSNQPQHF. CDR3 in DNA: TGTGCCAGCAGTTTCCGGACAGGTCATAGCAATCAGCCCCAGCATTTT. This chain connects TRBV12-3 or TRBV12-4 to TRBJ1-5; TRBD1 aligns across 7 bases. The CDR3 consists of 16 residues. V lost 3 bases, J lost 0 bases, and 5 bases stayed unmatched.